Below are 24 T cell receptor beta chains sequenced from a single sample in a study of blood T cell repertoires in COVID-19. Here immunoSEQ multiplex PCR was the method, and the copy in TCRdb shows in-frame clones only, minus some. The table has roughly 330,000 clones, 70% to 90% seen once. Material: PBMCs or T cells enriched from blood (not recorded which). The origin of the receptors is a woman younger than 35 who had recovered from COVID-19.

This rearrangement joins TRBV29-1 to TRBJ1-1, with a tentative D call TRBD1 (5 bases). Germline CDR1 and CDR2: SQVTM and ANQGSEA. V was clipped by 7 bases and J by 3 bases, with 15 bases between them. The CDR3 has 13 amino acids. CDR3 loop: CSARRGKDTEAFF. CDR3 in DNA: TGCAGCGCCCGAAGGGGAAAGGACACTGAAGCTTTCTTT.

The V call is TRBV6-5, the J call TRBJ1-1, with D possibly matching TRBD1 (5 bases). The CDR3 spans 11 residues. Trimming shortened V by 6 bases and J by 10 bases, and 12 bases separated the two germline ends. CDR1 MNHEY and CDR2 SVGAGI come from the germline V gene. This chain's CDR3 is CASRIQVIAFF. The CDR3 DNA reads as TGTGCCAGCAGAATACAGGTAATAGCTTTCTTT.

The rearrangement joins TRBV28 to TRBJ1-1; 7 bases map to TRBD1. CDR1 is MDHEN, CDR2 SYDVKM, per germline. The CDR3 totals 18 residues. V gave up 7 bases and J gave up 0 bases; unmatched junction bases: 17. The CDR3 coding sequence is TGTGCCAGCACCGAACTCTGGCAGGGGGTAGCGATGAACACTGAAGCTTTCTTT. Its protein product is CASTELWQGVAMNTEAFF.

This chain joins TRBV7-2 and TRBJ2-1; 8 bases fit TRBD2. Germline V CDR1 and CDR2: SGHTA, FQGNSA. This CDR3 region has 14 residues. V shed 3 bases and J 7 bases; nucleotides not matched to a gene: 5. CDR3 DNA sequence: TGTGCCAGCAGCTTCGGAGCGGGGGCTAATGAGCAGTTCTTC. The encoded protein is CASSFGAGANEQFF.

In its sample, this clone was seen a few times. V is TRBV9 and J is TRBJ2-2; no clear D gene. From germline, CDR1 is SGDLS and CDR2 YYNGEE. This CDR3 has 14 amino acids. Trimming stripped 3 bases from V and 6 bases from J, with 12 bases between. CDR3 residues: CASSDLRQAGELFF. CDR3 bases: TGTGCCAGCAGCGACTTACGGCAGGCCGGGGAGCTGTTTTTT.

The gene calls are TRBV14 and TRBJ1-1, with a weak D call TRBD1 (6 bases). The CDR3 is 14 residues long. Between the trimmed V and J ends, which lost 3 bases and 1 base, there was a span of 9 bases. Germline V gene sequence: CDR1 SGHDN, CDR2 FVKESK. The CDR3 spells CASSQGAKNTEAFF. CDR3 bases: TGTGCCAGCAGCCAGGGGGCGAAGAACACTGAAGCTTTCTTT.

This clone was picked up a small number of times. The chain joins TRBV19 to TRBJ2-5, with a possible D match to TRBD2 (6 bases). Trimming left V 0 bases short and J 4 bases short, with 15 bases between. This CDR3 contains 16 residues. Germline lookup yields CDR1 LNHDA and CDR2 SQIVND (reference sequence). DNA of the CDR3: TGTGCCAGTAGTATAGATTTGGGACTGTCGGGAGAGACCCAGTACTTC. Translating it yields CASSIDLGLSGETQYF.

The chain joins TRBV6-5 to TRBJ2-2; D possibly corresponds to TRBD2 (6 bases). The V end was cut by 2 bases, the J end by 7 bases, with 14 bases between. The CDR3 consists of 15 residues. The germline V gene encodes CDR1 MNHEY and CDR2 SVGAGI. Here the CDR3 DNA reads TGTGCCAGCAGTTACGAGGAGGGTTTGGGCGGGGAGCTGTTTTTT. It specifies CASSYEEGLGGELFF.

The rearrangement joins TRBV12-3 or TRBV12-4 to TRBJ1-2; D remains unclear. Trimming removed 3 bases from V and 8 bases from J, with 13 bases in between. This CDR3 has 13 amino acids. The CDR3 here is CASSLRSAGGYTF. CDR3 nucleotides: TGTGCCAGCAGTTTGCGGAGTGCGGGGGGCTACACCTTC.

This chain connects TRBV5-1 to TRBJ2-1; TRBD1 might be the D (6 bases). Germline V gene sequence: CDR1 SGHRS, CDR2 YFSETQ. The ends were cut back, 3 bases at V and 4 bases at J, with 17 bases in the middle. The CDR3 runs to 16 residues. The CDR3 spells CASSYRSGTPYNEQFF. CDR3 nucleotides: TGCGCCAGCAGCTACCGCTCCGGGACACCTTACAATGAGCAGTTCTTC.

The gene calls are TRBV5-5 and TRBJ1-6; 9 bases fit TRBD1. With 2 bases clipped from V and 5 bases from J, the junction kept 8 bases outside the gene matches. CDR1 and CDR2 from the germline V gene are SGHKS and YYEKEE (reference sequence). The CDR3 has 17 residues. CDR3 region: CASSLDPGQGNNSPLHF. The CDR3 DNA reads TGTGCCAGCAGCTTAGACCCGGGACAGGGAAATAATTCACCCCTCCACTTT.

For the CDR3, the DNA is TGTGCCATCAGGGCGACTAGCGGGACTACGAACACCGGGGAGCTGTTTTTT. The encoded protein is CAIRATSGTTNTGELFF. The rearrangement links TRBV10-3 to TRBJ2-2; 11 bases agree with TRBD2. CDR3 length: 17 amino acids. V shed 6 bases and J 0 bases; nucleotides not matched to a gene: 6. CDR1 ENHRY and CDR2 SYGVKD come from the germline V gene.

This chain uses TRBV19 with TRBJ1-1; TRBD1 is a possible D gene (5 bases). Between the trimmed V and J ends, which lost 4 bases and 0 bases, there was a span of 12 bases. CDR3 length: 15 amino acids. Per the germline V gene, CDR1 is LNHDA and CDR2 is SQIVND (reference sequence). DNA of the CDR3: TGTGCCAGTAGTACCCGGGACTTCTTGAACACTGAAGCTTTCTTT. It specifies CASSTRDFLNTEAFF.

The chain carries TRBV5-1 and TRBJ2-7; 11 bases map to TRBD2. J lost 3 bases, V lost 0 bases, and 5 bases had no gene match. The CDR3 length is 16 residues. Germline V gene data show CDR1 as SGHRS and CDR2 as YFSETQ. The CDR3 here is CASSLGLAGGGYEQYF. CDR3 sequence (DNA): TGCGCCAGCAGCTTGGGTCTAGCGGGAGGAGGCTACGAGCAGTACTTC.

The chain has TRBV4-1 and TRBJ1-6; D not certain. Trimming took off 1 base at V and 1 base at J, with 14 bases between the two ends. There are 18 residues in the CDR3. Germline V gene sequence: CDR1 MGHRA, CDR2 YSYEKL. The CDR3 nucleotides are TGCGCCAGCAGCCAAGTTACCCCCATGAGATCCTATAATTCACCCCTCCACTTT. It specifies CASSQVTPMRSYNSPLHF.

This clone was picked up many times. This sequence joins TRBV4-1 and TRBJ2-3; 13 positions agree with TRBD2. The CDR3 spans 18 residues. CDR1 and CDR2 from the germline V gene are MGHRA and YSYEKL. Losses at the gene ends were 4 bases for V and 0 bases for J; bases not matched to a gene: 7. Written as DNA, the CDR3 is TGCGCCAGCAGCCTCGGGACTAGCGGGGTAGCTAGCACAGATACGCAGTATTTT. Translation: CASSLGTSGVASTDTQYF.

The genes are TRBV30 and TRBJ1-2; D perhaps matches TRBD1 (5 bases). Trimming took off 2 bases at V and 4 bases at J, with 14 bases between the two ends. This CDR3 is built from 14 residues. From germline, CDR1 is GTSNPN and CDR2 SVGIG (reference sequence). CDR3 DNA sequence: TGTGCCTGGAGTCCCGACAGATCCTTCTATGGCTACACCTTC. It is translated as CAWSPDRSFYGYTF. Using reference TRBV30 and TRBJ1-2 for the parts outside the CDR3, the full variable domain is SQTIHQWPATLVQPVGSPLSLECTVEGTSNPNLYWYRQAAGRGLQLLFYSVGIGQISSEVPQNLSASRPQDRQFILSSKKLLLSDSGFYLCAWSPDRSFYGYTFGSGTRLTVV.

The chain combines TRBV5-4 with TRBJ2-2, with D possibly TRBD2 on 6 matching bases. The germline V gene has CDR1 SGHNT and CDR2 YYREEE (reference sequence). The CDR3 runs to 16 residues. Trimming left V 4 bases short and J 1 base short, with 14 bases between. CDR3: CASSPTSGRNTGELFF. CDR3 sequence (DNA): TGTGCCAGCAGCCCCACCTCCGGGAGGAACACCGGGGAGCTGTTTTTT.

This chain's CDR3 is CAISESKGARGYTF. The CDR3 bases are TGTGCCATCAGTGAGTCGAAAGGGGCCCGTGGCTACACCTTC. The chain uses TRBV10-3 and TRBJ1-2; tentatively, D is TRBD1 (5 bases). Germline values: CDR1 ENHRY, CDR2 SYGVKD. The CDR3 loop spans 14 amino acids. V lost 0 bases, J lost 7 bases, and 12 bases lay in between.

The rearrangement links TRBV3-1 (or the pseudogene TRBV3-2) to TRBJ2-1; perhaps TRBD2 as D (6 bases). Trimming cost V 0 bases and J 10 bases, with 10 bases left between them. CDR3 length: 13 amino acids. Germline lookup yields CDR1 LGHDT and CDR2 YNNKEL (reference sequence). Here the CDR3 DNA reads TGTGCCAGCAGCCAAGATCCAGCGGGCGAGCAGTTCTTC. The encoded protein is CASSQDPAGEQFF.

Concerning this clone itself: Other DNA variants within this sample encode the same CDR3. This sequence joins TRBV5-1 and TRBJ1-1; no clear D gene. V lost 0 bases to trimming and J lost 0 bases, with 6 bases between them. The germline V gene has CDR1 SGHRS and CDR2 YFSETQ. There are 14 residues in the CDR3. The CDR3 DNA is TGCGCCAGCAGCTTGGGGCGGGTGAACACTGAAGCTTTCTTT. This codes for CASSLGRVNTEAFF.

In DNA, the CDR3 is TGTGCCAGTTCACCCTCCCGGGGAAACTATGGCTACACCTTC. Its protein is CASSPSRGNYGYTF. The J gene is TRBJ1-2, the V gene TRBV19; D ambiguous. The CDR3 sequence is 14 residues long. V was shortened by 8 bases and J by 2 bases, with 15 bases between the two germline ends. Per the germline V gene, CDR1 is LNHDA and CDR2 is SQIVND (reference sequence).

The genes are TRBV7-9 and TRBJ1-1; 7 bases agree with TRBD1. This CDR3 region has 15 residues. V trimming: 6 bases; J trimming: 0 bases; junction bases outside the gene matches: 7. Germline V lookup: CDR1 SEHNR, CDR2 FQNEAQ (reference sequence). In DNA form, the CDR3 reads TGTGCCAGCAGACCCCCAGGGGGGCTGAACACTGAAGCTTTCTTT. Translated, it gives CASRPPGGLNTEAFF. Full variable domain (missing parts from reference TRBV7-9 and TRBJ1-1): DTGVSQNPRHKITKRGQNVTFRCDPISEHNRLYWYRQTLGQGPEFLTYFQNEAQLEKSRLLSDRFSAERPKGSFSTLEIQRTEQGDSAMYLCASRPPGGLNTEAFFGQGTRLTVV.

The chain uses TRBV6-6 and TRBJ2-1; D is uncertain. The CDR3 sequence is 11 residues long. Germline assignment: CDR1 MNHNY and CDR2 SVGAGI (reference sequence). The germline V and J ends were trimmed by 3 bases and 12 bases, with 9 bases remaining between them. The CDR3 DNA follows: TGTGCCAGCAGTTATCAGGCCGGGCAGTTCTTC. Encoded protein: CASSYQAGQFF.